This T cell receptor beta chain was recovered during a study of blood T cell repertoires in COVID-19. Turning to the study itself: Acute and convalescent COVID-19 specimens originated in the United States, Italy and Spain. Nucleic acid was either cDNA or gDNA, and it came from T cells, B-cell-depleted T cells, or PBMCs.

CDR3 size: 18 residues. Trimming pared 5 bases from V and 4 bases from J, leaving 26 bases between. Per the germline V gene, CDR1 is LGHNT and CDR2 is FRNRAP. In the study's own analysis: Reference gene primer amplification gave nucleated cell count estimates. The protocol was immunoSEQ multiplex PCR, while the TCRdb copy is restricted to in-frame clones and leaves out a portion. The V and J calls and the clone size are those of that table, but D and trimming were determined from the DNA. The sample lists around 32,000 clones, 85% to 95% occurring once. The source material was peripheral blood. The sequence was obtained from a male donor with active COVID-19. The chain has TRBV12-5 and TRBJ1-1, with a possible D match to TRBD1 (6 bases). The CDR3 spells CASGPPLQGTWVTTEAFF. CDR3 nucleotides: TGTGCTAGTGGTCCCCCCCTACAGGGCACCTGGGTTACCACTGAAGCTTTCTTT. Combining the CDR3 with reference TRBV12-5 and TRBJ1-1 gives the whole variable domain DARVTQTPRHKVTEMGQEVTMRCQPILGHNTVFWYRQTMMQGLELLAYFRNRAPLDDSGMPKDRFSAEMPDATLATLKIQPSEPRDSAVYFCASGPPLQGTWVTTEAFFGQGTRLTVV.